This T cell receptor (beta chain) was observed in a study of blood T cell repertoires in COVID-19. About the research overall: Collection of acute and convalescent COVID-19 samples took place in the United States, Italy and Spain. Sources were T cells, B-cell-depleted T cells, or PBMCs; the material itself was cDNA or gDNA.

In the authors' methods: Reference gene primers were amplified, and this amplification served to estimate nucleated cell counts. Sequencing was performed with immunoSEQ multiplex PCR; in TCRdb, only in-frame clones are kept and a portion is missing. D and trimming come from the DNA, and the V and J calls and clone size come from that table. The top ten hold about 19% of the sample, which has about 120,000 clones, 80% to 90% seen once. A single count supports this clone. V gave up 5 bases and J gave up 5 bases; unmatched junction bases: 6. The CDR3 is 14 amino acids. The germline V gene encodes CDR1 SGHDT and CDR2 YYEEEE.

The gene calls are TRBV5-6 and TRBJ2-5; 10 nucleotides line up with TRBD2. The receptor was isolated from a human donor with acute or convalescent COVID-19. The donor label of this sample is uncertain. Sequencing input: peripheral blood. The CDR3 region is CASSALAGVETQYF. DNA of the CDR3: TGTGCCAGCAGTGCTCTAGCGGGAGTGGAGACCCAGTACTTC.